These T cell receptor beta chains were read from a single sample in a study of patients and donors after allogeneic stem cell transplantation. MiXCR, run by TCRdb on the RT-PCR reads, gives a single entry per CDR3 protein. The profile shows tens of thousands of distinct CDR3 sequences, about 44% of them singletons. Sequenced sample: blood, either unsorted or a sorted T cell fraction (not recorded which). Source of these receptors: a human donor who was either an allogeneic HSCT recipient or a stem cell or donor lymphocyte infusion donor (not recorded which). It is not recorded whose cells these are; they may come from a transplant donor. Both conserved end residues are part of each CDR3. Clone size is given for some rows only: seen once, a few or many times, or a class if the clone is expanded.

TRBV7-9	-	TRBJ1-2	CASSPRPGTGHGYTF
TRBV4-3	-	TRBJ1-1	CASSQDGMPGMNTEAFF
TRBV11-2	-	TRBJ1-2	CASSSIQGANYGYTF
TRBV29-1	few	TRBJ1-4	CSVGLNEKLFF
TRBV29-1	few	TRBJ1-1	CSVRGTLGAFF
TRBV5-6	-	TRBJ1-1	CASSPEGRTTNTEAFF
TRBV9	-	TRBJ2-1	CASSVEGRGNEQFF
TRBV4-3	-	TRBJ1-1	CASSQDREMNTEAFF
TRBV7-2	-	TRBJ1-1	CASSLISQGRAFF
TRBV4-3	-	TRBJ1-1	CASSQGVVTEAFF
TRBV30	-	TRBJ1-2	CASTPGAHGYTF
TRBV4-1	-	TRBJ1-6	CASSQLGESPLHF
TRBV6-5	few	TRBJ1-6	CASSTETENSPLHF
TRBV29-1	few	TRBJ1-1	CSVEGLGRPDEAFF
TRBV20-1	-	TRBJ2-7	CSANRQEYTYEQYF
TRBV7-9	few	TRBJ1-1	CASSLGDRSTEAFF
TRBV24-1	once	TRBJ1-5	CATSGTEYSNQPQHF
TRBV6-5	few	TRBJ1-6	CASSYSSPSPLHF
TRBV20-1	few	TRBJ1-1	CSATTAFAEAFF
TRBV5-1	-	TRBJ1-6	CASSFGQTSNSPLHF
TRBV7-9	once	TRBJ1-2	CASSATGDGYTF
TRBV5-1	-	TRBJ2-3	CASSLQRPGTDTQYF
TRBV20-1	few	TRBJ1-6	CSAPWDRGDSPLHF
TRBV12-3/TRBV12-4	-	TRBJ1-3	CASSSLAGNTIYF
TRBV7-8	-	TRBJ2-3	CASSATTSGRGPDTQYF
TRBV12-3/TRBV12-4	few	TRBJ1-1	CASSPRVQGANTEAFF
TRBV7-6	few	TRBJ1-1	CASSESWRQGARTEAFF
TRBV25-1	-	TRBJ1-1	CASSESESGGMFTEAFF
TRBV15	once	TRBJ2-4	CATSRAPGGAKNIQYF
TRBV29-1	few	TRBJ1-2	CSVGGQGAGYTF
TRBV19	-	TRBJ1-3	CASTDYTFDQGSGNTIYF
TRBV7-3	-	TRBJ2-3	CASTCLGTDTQYF
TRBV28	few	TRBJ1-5	CASRDSYQPQHF
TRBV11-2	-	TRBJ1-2	CASSLAGQGSGYTF